The 18 T cell receptor beta chains reported below all come from one sample, sequenced in a study of T cells in Graves' hyperthyroidism and ophthalmopathy. Authors of the study amplified TCR beta CDR3 regions from RNA transcripts. HTBI primers drove first-round RT-PCR of the TCR CDR3. TCRdb reprocessed the multiplex PCR reads with MiXCR, giving one entry per CDR3 protein. The profile shows about 420,000 distinct CDR3 sequences, 15% to 19% of them singletons. Sequenced sample: blood. The receptors were gathered from a woman between 18 and 29 years old with Graves' hyperthyroidism.

This chain connects TRBV12-3 or TRBV12-4 to TRBJ2-1, with D unresolved. The V end lost 5 bases, the J end lost 7 bases, and 15 bases lay between the germline ends. CDR3 size: 14 residues. In DNA form, the CDR3 reads TGTGCCAGCAGTCCGAACCACTTGGGGAATGAGCAGTTCTTC. This gives the protein CASSPNHLGNEQFF.

This clonotype was recorded at least ten times. The chain couples TRBV28 to TRBJ2-7, with 12 nucleotides matching TRBD1. Germline CDR1 and CDR2: MDHEN and SYDVKM. V gave up 6 bases and J gave up 7 bases; unmatched junction bases: 10. CDR3 length: 15 amino acids. CDR3 bases: TGTGCCAGCAGCCCCGGGGACAGGGGGCGTCGGGAGCAGTACTTC. Translated: CASSPGDRGRREQYF.

Many counts were recorded for this clonotype. This chain connects TRBV15 to TRBJ2-3, with D tentatively TRBD1 (6 bases). The germline V gene has CDR1 LNHNV and CDR2 YYDKDF (reference sequence). V lost 8 bases and J lost 2, with 11 bases in between. CDR3 length: 13 amino acids. CDR3 amino acids: CATEGQSTDTQYF. The CDR3 DNA reads TGTGCCACCGAAGGACAGTCCACAGATACGCAGTATTTT.

This clonotype was recorded many times. This sequence joins TRBV28 and TRBJ1-1, with a weak D call TRBD1 (5 bases). V was pared by 5 bases and J by 0 bases, with 16 bases between. The CDR3 has 16 amino acids. Germline CDR1 and CDR2: MDHEN and SYDVKM. As DNA, the CDR3 is TGTGCCAGCAGTGGGCACTCCCCAGGGTTGAACACTGAAGCTTTCTTT. Residues: CASSGHSPGLNTEAFF.

This clonotype was observed a handful of times. This rearrangement joins TRBV10-3 to TRBJ2-5; D is unresolved. This CDR3 has 14 amino acids. From germline, CDR1 is ENHRY and CDR2 SYGVKD. V shed 0 bases and J shed 3 bases, with 8 bases lying between them. CDR3 sequence reads: CAISESPLEETQYF. The CDR3 bases are TGTGCCATCAGTGAGTCACCCTTGGAAGAGACCCAGTACTTC.

This clonotype has a count of ten or more. V gene TRBV28 combines with J gene TRBJ2-5; 7 bases align to TRBD2. CDR1 and CDR2 (germline): MDHEN, SYDVKM. Trimming removed 5 bases from V and 1 base from J; junction bases left unmatched: 4. This CDR3 contains 14 residues. CDR3 sequence (DNA): TGTGCCAGCAGTCAAGCGGGGCTCCAAGAGACCCAGTACTTC. Protein product: CASSQAGLQETQYF.

This clonotype has a count of ten or more. The chain combines TRBV11-2 with TRBJ2-7; weak D call: TRBD1 (6 bases). Germline V gene lookup returns CDR1 SGHAT and CDR2 FQNNGV. Trimming took off 5 bases at V and 6 bases at J, with 14 bases between the two ends. The CDR3 covers 13 residues. In nucleotides, the CDR3 is TGTGCCAGCAGCGCCCAATCCAGGGGCGAGCAGTACTTC. Its translation: CASSAQSRGEQYF.

This clonotype was seen at least ten times. The chain is built from TRBV5-6 and TRBJ1-5, with a tentative D call TRBD1 (5 bases). Per germline, CDR1 SGHDT and CDR2 YYEEEE. This CDR3 comprises 18 residues. The V gene lost 3 bases and the J gene lost 0 bases, with 19 bases spanning the gap. The CDR3 nucleotides read TGTGCCAGCAGCTCCACAAGACAGACATTGTATAGCAATCAGCCCCAGCATTTT. It yields the protein CASSSTRQTLYSNQPQHF.

The CDR3 loop reads CASSIGPPGWRNTEAFF. The CDR3 nucleotides are TGTGCCAGTAGTATAGGGCCCCCGGGTTGGCGGAACACTGAAGCTTTCTTT. The V gene is TRBV19, the J gene TRBJ1-1, with unresolved D. Germline CDR1 LNHDA, CDR2 SQIVND (reference sequence). The CDR3 is 17 residues long. Trimming took off 1 base at V and 1 base at J, with 16 bases between the two ends.

In its sample, this clonotype was seen many times. This chain links TRBV6-1 with TRBJ2-3, with D possibly called TRBD1 or TRBD2 (6 bases each). CDR3 size: 13 residues. V gave up 8 bases and J gave up 3 bases, with 12 bases separating them. Germline V gives CDR1 MNHNS, CDR2 SASEGT. The CDR3 region has the DNA TGTGCCAGCCCACCGGGGGCAACAGATACGCAGTATTTT. It specifies CASPPGATDTQYF.

This chain links TRBV20-1 with TRBJ1-1; D possibly corresponds to TRBD1 (5 bases). CDR3 length: 14 residues. V was clipped by 3 bases and J by 1 base, with 12 bases between them. Germline CDR1 DFQATT, CDR2 SNEGSKA (reference sequence). The CDR3 region has the DNA TGCAGTGCTAGTACGGCAGGGAGGAACACTGAAGCTTTCTTT. Protein product: CSASTAGRNTEAFF.

This clonotype was counted many times. V usage is TRBV5-1 and J usage is TRBJ1-1, with 7 bases identical to TRBD1. Germline V lookup: CDR1 SGHRS, CDR2 YFSETQ. V was clipped by 0 bases and J by 4 bases; unmatched bases: 3. The CDR3 is made up of 14 amino acids. CDR3 sequence (DNA): TGCGCCAGCAGCTTGGAGGGGGCGGTCACTGAAGCTTTCTTT. It specifies CASSLEGAVTEAFF.

This clonotype was observed a few times. The genes are TRBV19 and TRBJ1-5; D is unclear. Germline CDR1 is LNHDA and CDR2 is SQIVND (reference sequence). The CDR3 runs 15 residues. With 3 bases removed from V and 3 bases from J, the gap between germline ends came to 12 bases. CDR3 bases: TGTGCCAGTAGTATGAGTGTACTTCCCAATCAGCCCCAGCATTTT. This gives the protein CASSMSVLPNQPQHF.

This rearrangement joins TRBV6-2 or TRBV6-3 to TRBJ1-1; D is ambiguous. CDR3 size: 12 residues. Trimming pared 3 bases from V and 8 bases from J, leaving 10 bases between. Germline CDR1 MNHEY, CDR2 SVGEGT. CDR3 sequence: CASSYADGEAFF. The DNA of the CDR3 is TGTGCCAGCAGTTATGCGGACGGCGAAGCTTTCTTT.

This clonotype showed up just a few times. The chain carries TRBV4-1 and TRBJ2-5, with a weak D call TRBD2 (6 bases). Trimming cost V 4 bases and J 0 bases, with 21 bases left between them. The CDR3 runs to 18 residues. Germline V gene data show CDR1 as MGHRA and CDR2 as YSYEKL. The CDR3: CASSPGLGRLGNQETQYF. Written as DNA, the CDR3 is TGCGCCAGCAGCCCGGGGCTTGGGAGGCTCGGAAACCAAGAGACCCAGTACTTC.

This clonotype was recorded many times. The CDR3 DNA is TGTGCCAGCAGCTTGGCCGTCGGGCGGGAGACCCAGTACTTC. Protein sequence: CASSLAVGRETQYF. The V call is TRBV5-6, the J call TRBJ2-5; no clear D. V was trimmed by 0 bases and J by 5 bases, leaving 11 bases between them. The CDR3 loop spans 14 amino acids. Germline loops: CDR1 SGHDT, CDR2 YYEEEE.

A word on this clonotype: A much larger clone differs by one base, so this may be a read error. The chain has TRBV2 and TRBJ1-4; 9 bases are a match to TRBD1. Germline loops: CDR1 SNHLY, CDR2 FYNNEI. The CDR3 covers 14 residues. After removal of 8 bases from V and 8 bases from J, the junction contained 9 bases not matched to a gene. CDR3 DNA sequence: TGTGCCAGCTATACAGGGGGCTCAGGGGAAAAACTGTTTTTT. Protein: CASYTGGSGEKLFF.

This clonotype was seen more than once but under ten times. This chain uses TRBV19 with TRBJ2-1; TRBD2 aligns across 13 bases. The germline CDR1 and CDR2 sequences are LNHDA and SQIVND (reference sequence). J lost 9 bases, V lost 7 bases, and 9 bases had no gene match. The length of the CDR3 is 15 residues. Here the CDR3 reads CASTYRLAGGGEQFF. The CDR3 DNA follows: TGTGCCAGTACCTACCGACTAGCGGGAGGCGGTGAGCAGTTCTTC. The complete variable domain, with remaining parts taken from reference TRBV19 and TRBJ2-1, reads DGGITQSPKYLFRKEGQNVTLSCEQNLNHDAMYWYRQDPGQGLRLIYYSQIVNDFQKGDIAEGYSVSREKKESFPLTVTSAQKNPTAFYLCASTYRLAGGGEQFFGPGTRLTVL.